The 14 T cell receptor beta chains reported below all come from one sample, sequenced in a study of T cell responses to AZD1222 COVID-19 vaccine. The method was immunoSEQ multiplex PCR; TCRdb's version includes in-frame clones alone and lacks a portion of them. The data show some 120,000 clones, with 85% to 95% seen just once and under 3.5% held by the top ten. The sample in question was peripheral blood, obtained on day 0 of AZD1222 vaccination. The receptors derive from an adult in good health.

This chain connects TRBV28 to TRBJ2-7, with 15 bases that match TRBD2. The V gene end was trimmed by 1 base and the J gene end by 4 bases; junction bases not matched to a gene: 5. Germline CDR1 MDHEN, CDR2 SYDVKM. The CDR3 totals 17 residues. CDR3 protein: CASSLSFGLAGGYEQYF. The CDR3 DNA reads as TGTGCCAGCAGTTTATCCTTTGGACTAGCGGGAGGGTACGAGCAGTACTTC.

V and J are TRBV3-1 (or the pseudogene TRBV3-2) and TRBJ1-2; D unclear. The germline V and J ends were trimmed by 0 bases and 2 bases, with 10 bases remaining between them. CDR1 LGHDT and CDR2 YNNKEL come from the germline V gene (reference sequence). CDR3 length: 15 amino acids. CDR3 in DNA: TGTGCCAGCAGCCAAGAGGGCCGGGTAAACTATGGCTACACCTTC. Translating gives CASSQEGRVNYGYTF.

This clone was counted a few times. The CDR3 here is CASSFTSGRSYEQYF. CDR3 nucleotide sequence: TGTGCCAGCAGCTTTACGAGCGGGAGGAGTTACGAGCAGTACTTC. This chain uses TRBV7-6 with TRBJ2-7; the match to TRBD2 covers 9 bases. Looked up from germline, CDR1 is SGHVS and CDR2 is FNYEAQ. The CDR3 has 15 residues. Trimming cost V 3 bases and J 4 bases; bases outside gene matches: 7.

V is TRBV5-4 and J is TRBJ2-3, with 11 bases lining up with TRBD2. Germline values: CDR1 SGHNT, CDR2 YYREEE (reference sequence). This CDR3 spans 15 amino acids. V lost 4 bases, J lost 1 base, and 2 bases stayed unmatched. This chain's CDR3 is CASSKTSGGTDTQYF. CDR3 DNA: TGTGCCAGCAGCAAGACTAGCGGGGGCACAGATACGCAGTATTTT.

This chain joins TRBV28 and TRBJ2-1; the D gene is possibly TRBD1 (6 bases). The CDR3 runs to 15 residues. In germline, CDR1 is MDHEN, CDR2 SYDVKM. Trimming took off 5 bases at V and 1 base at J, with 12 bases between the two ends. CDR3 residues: CASSRTEGSYNEQFF. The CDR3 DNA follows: TGTGCCAGCAGTCGGACAGAGGGATCCTACAATGAGCAGTTCTTC. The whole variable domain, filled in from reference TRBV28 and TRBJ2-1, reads DVKVTQSSRYLVKRTGEKVFLECVQDMDHENMFWYRQDPGLGLRLIYFSYDVKMKEKGDIPEGYSVSREKKERFSLILESASTNQTSMYLCASSRTEGSYNEQFFGPGTRLTVL.

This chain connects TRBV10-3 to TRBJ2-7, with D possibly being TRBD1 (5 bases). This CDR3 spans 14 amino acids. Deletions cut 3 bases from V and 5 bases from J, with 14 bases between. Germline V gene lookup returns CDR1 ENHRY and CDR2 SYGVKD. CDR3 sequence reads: CAISESQGSHEQYF. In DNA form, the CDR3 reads TGTGCCATCAGTGAATCCCAGGGTTCCCACGAGCAGTACTTC.

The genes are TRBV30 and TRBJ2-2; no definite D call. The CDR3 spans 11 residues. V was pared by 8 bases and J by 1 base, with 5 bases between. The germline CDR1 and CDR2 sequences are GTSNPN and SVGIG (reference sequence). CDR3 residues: CAGQNTGELFF. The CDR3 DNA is TGTGCCGGGCAGAACACCGGGGAGCTGTTTTTT.

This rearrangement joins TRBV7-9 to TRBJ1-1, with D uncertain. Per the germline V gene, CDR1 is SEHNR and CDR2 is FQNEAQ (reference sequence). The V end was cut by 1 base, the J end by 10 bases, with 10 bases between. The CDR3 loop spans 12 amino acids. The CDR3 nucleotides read TGTGCCAGCAGCTTAGAGGGCAGTGTAGCTTTCTTT. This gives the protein CASSLEGSVAFF.

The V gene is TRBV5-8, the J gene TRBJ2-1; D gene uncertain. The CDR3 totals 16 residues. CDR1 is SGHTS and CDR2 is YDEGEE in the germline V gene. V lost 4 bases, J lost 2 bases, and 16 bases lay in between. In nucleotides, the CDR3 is TGTGCCAGCAGCCCTCAGAATCAGCTACCCTACAATGAGCAGTTCTTC. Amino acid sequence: CASSPQNQLPYNEQFF.

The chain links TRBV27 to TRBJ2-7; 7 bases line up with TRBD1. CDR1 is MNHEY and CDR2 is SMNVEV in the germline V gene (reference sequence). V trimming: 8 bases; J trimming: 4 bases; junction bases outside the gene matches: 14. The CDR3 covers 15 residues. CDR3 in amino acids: CASSLYPGQAYEQYF. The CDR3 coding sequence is TGTGCCAGCTCCCTATACCCTGGACAGGCTTACGAGCAGTACTTC.

CDR3 sequence reads: CATTPFRGPNTGELFF. CDR3 nucleotides: TGTGCCACAACTCCGTTTAGGGGTCCGAACACCGGGGAGCTGTTTTTT. The J gene is TRBJ2-2, the V gene TRBV28; a weak D match, TRBD1 (5 bases). This CDR3 contains 16 residues. Per germline, CDR1 MDHEN and CDR2 SYDVKM. V was trimmed by 10 bases and J by 0 bases, leaving 18 bases between them.

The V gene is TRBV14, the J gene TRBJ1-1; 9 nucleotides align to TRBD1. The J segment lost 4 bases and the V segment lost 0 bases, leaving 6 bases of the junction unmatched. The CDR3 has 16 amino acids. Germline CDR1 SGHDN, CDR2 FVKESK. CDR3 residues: CASSQDGWGQGTEAFF. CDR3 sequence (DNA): TGTGCCAGCAGCCAAGACGGATGGGGACAGGGCACTGAAGCTTTCTTT.

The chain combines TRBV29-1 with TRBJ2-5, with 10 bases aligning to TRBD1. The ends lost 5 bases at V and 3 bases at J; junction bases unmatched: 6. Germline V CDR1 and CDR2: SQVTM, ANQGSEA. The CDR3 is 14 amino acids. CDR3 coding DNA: TGCAGCGTTCCTCCGACAGGGGGCGAAGAGACCCAGTACTTC. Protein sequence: CSVPPTGGEETQYF.

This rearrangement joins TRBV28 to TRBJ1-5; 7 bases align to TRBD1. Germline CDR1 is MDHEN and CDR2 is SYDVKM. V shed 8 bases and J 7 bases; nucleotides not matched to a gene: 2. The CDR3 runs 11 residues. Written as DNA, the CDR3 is TGTGCCAGCCTACAGGGGCAGCCCCAGCATTTT. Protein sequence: CASLQGQPQHF. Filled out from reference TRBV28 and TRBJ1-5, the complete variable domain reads DVKVTQSSRYLVKRTGEKVFLECVQDMDHENMFWYRQDPGLGLRLIYFSYDVKMKEKGDIPEGYSVSREKKERFSLILESASTNQTSMYLCASLQGQPQHFGDGTRLSIL.